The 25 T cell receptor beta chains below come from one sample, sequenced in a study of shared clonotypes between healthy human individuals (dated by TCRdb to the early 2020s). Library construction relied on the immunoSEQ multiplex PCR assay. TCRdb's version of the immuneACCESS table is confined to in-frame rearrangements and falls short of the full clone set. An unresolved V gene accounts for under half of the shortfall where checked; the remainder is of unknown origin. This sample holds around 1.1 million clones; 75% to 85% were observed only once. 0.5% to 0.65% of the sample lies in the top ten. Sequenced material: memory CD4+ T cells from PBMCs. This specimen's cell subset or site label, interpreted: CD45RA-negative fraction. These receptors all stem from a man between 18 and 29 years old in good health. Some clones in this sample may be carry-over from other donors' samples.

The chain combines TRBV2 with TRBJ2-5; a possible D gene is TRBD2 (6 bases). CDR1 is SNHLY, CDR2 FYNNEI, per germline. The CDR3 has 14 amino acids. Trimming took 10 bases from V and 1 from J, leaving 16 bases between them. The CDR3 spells CATAGSSGQETQYF. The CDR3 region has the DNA TGTGCCACCGCGGGGTCTTCGGGCCAAGAGACCCAGTACTTC.

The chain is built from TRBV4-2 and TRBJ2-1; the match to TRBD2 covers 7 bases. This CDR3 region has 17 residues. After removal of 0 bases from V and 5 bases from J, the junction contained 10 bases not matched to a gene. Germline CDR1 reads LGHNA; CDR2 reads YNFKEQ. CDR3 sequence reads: CASSQEVAGVGDNEQFF. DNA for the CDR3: TGTGCCAGCAGCCAAGAGGTTGCGGGAGTGGGGGACAATGAGCAGTTCTTC.

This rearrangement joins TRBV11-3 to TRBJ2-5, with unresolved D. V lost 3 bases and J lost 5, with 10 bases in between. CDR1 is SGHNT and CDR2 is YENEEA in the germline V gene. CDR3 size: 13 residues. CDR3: CASSLATLETQYF. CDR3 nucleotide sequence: TGTGCCAGCAGCTTGGCTACGCTGGAGACCCAGTACTTC.

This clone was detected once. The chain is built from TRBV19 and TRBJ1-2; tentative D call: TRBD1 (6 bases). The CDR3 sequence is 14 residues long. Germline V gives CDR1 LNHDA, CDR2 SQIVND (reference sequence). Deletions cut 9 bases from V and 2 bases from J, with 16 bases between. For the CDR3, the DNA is TGTGCCAGCTCCCCGGAGAGGGGGAACTATGGCTACACCTTC. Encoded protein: CASSPERGNYGYTF.

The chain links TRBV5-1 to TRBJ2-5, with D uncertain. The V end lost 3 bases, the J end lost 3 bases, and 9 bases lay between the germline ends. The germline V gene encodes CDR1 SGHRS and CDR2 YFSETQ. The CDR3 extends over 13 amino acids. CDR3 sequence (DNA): TGCGCCAGCAGCTCTTCGACGGAAGAGACCCAGTACTTC. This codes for CASSSSTEETQYF.

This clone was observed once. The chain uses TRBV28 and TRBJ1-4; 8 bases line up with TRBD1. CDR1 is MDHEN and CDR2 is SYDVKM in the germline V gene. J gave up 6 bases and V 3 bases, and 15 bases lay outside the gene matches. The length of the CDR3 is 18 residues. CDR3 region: CASSLPGTGATVDEKLFF. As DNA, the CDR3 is TGTGCCAGCAGTTTGCCCGGGACAGGCGCCACTGTTGATGAAAAACTGTTTTTT. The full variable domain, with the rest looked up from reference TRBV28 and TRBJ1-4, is DVKVTQSSRYLVKRTGEKVFLECVQDMDHENMFWYRQDPGLGLRLIYFSYDVKMKEKGDIPEGYSVSREKKERFSLILESASTNQTSMYLCASSLPGTGATVDEKLFFGSGTQLSVL.

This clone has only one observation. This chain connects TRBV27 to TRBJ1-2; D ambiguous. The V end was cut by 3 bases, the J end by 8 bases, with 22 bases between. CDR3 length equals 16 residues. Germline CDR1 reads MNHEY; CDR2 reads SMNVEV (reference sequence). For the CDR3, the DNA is TGTGCCAGCAGTTTTCGCGCAGGCGGGAGACTGAGGGGCTACACCTTC. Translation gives CASSFRAGGRLRGYTF.

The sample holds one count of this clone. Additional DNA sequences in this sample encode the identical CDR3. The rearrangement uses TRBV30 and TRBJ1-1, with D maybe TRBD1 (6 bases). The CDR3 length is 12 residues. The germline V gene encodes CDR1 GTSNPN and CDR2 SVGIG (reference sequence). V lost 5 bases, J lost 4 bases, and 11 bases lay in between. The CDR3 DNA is TGTGCCTGGGGAGGAGGGGGCACTGAAGCTTTCTTT. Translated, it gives CAWGGGGTEAFF.

CDR3: CASSYDYEQYF. CDR3 DNA sequence: TGTGCCAGCAGCTACGATTACGAGCAGTACTTC. This rearrangement joins TRBV7-9 to TRBJ2-7; no reliable D call. Germline values: CDR1 SEHNR, CDR2 FQNEAQ (reference sequence). This CDR3 is 11 amino acids long. With 4 bases removed from V and 4 bases from J, the gap between germline ends came to 5 bases.

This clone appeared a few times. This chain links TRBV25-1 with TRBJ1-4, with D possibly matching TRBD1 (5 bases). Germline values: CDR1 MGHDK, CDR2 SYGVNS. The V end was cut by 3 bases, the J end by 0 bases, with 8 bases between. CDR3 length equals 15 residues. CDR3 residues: CASSDGTATNEKLFF. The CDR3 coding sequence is TGTGCCAGCAGTGACGGGACGGCAACTAATGAAAAACTGTTTTTT.

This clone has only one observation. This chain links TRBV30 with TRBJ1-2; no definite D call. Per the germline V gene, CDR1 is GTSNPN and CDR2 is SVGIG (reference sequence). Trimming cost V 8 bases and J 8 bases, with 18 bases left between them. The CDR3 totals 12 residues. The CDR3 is CARKHGSSGYTF. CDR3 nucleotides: TGTGCCCGGAAACATGGCAGTTCGGGCTACACCTTC. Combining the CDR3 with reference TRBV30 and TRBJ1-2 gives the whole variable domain SQTIHQWPATLVQPVGSPLSLECTVEGTSNPNLYWYRQAAGRGLQLLFYSVGIGQISSEVPQNLSASRPQDRQFILSSKKLLLSDSGFYLCARKHGSSGYTFGSGTRLTVV.

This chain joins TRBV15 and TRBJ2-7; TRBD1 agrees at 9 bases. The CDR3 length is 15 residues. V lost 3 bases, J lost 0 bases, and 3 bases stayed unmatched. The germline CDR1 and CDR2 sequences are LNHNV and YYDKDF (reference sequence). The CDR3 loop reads CATSRDRGFSYEQYF. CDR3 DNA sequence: TGTGCCACCAGCAGGGACAGGGGCTTCTCCTACGAGCAGTACTTC.

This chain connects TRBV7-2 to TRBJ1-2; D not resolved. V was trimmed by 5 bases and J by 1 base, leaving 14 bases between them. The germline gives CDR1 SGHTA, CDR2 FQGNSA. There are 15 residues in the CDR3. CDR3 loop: CASSQVVAVNYGYTF. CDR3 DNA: TGTGCCAGCAGCCAGGTGGTGGCAGTTAACTATGGCTACACCTTC.

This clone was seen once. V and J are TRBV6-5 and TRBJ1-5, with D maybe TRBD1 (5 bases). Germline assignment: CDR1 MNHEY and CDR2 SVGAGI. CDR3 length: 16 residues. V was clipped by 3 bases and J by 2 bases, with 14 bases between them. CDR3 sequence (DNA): TGTGCCAGCAGTTATTCCCCGGACATAGGCAATCAGCCCCAGCATTTT. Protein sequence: CASSYSPDIGNQPQHF.

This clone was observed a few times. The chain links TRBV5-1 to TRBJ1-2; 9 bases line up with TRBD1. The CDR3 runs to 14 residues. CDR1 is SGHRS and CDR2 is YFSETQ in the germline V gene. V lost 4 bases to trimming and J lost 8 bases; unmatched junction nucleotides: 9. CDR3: CASSLGQGGSGYTF. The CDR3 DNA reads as TGCGCCAGCAGCCTGGGACAGGGAGGTAGCGGCTACACCTTC.

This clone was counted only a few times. The CDR3 loop is CASSVASGIYNEQFF. The DNA for the CDR3 is TGTGCCAGCAGCGTAGCCAGCGGGATCTACAATGAGCAGTTCTTC. The rearrangement uses TRBV9 and TRBJ2-1; TRBD2 agrees at 7 bases. The ends lost 0 bases at V and 3 bases at J; junction bases unmatched: 3. CDR3 size: 15 residues. The germline CDR1 and CDR2 sequences are SGDLS and YYNGEE.

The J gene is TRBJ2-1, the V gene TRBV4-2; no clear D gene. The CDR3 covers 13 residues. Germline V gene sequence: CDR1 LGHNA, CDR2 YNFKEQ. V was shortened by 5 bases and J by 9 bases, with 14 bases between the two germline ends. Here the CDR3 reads CASSLELRVEQFF. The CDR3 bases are TGTGCCAGCAGCTTAGAGTTGCGAGTTGAGCAGTTCTTC.

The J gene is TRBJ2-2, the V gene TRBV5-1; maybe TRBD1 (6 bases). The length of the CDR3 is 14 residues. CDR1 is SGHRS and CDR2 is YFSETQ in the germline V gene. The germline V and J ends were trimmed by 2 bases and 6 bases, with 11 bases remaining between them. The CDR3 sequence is CASSFRQASGELFF. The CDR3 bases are TGCGCCAGCAGCTTCCGACAGGCGTCCGGGGAGCTGTTTTTT.

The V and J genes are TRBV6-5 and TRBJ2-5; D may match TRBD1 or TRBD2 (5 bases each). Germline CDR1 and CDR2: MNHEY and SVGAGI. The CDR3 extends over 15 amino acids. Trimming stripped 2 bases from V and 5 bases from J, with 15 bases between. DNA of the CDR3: TGTGCCAGCAGTTACGCAGGGACCGGTTACGAGACCCAGTACTTC. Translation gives CASSYAGTGYETQYF.

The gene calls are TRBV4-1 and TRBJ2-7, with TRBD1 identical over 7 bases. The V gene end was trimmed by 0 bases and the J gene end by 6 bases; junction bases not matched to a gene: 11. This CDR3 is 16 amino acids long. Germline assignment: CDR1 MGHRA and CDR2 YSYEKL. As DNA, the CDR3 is TGCGCCAGCAGCCAAGATCTGAGAGTAGGGGGCGGCGAGCAGTACTTC. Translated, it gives CASSQDLRVGGGEQYF.

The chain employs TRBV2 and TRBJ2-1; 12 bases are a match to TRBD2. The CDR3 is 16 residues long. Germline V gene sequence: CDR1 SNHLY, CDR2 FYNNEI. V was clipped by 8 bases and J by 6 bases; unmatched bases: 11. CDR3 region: CASSSRLAGESNEQFF. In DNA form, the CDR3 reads TGTGCCAGCTCTTCACGACTAGCGGGAGAGAGCAATGAGCAGTTCTTC. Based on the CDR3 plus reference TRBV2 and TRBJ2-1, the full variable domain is EPEVTQTPSHQVTQMGQEVILRCVPISNHLYFYWYRQILGQKVEFLVSFYNNEISEKSEIFDDQFSVERPDGSNFTLKIRSTKLEDSAMYFCASSSRLAGESNEQFFGPGTRLTVL.

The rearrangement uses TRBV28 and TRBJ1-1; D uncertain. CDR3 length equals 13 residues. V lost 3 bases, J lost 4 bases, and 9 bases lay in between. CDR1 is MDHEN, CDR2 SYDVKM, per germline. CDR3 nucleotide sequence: TGTGCCAGCAGTTTGCAGGTGGGCACTGAAGCTTTCTTT. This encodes CASSLQVGTEAFF.

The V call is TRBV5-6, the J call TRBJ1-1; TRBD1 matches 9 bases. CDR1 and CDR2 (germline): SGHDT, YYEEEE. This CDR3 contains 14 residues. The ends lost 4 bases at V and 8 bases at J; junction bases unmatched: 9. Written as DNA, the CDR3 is TGTGCCAGCAGCCCATGGACAGGGGCTACAGAAGCTTTCTTT. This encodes CASSPWTGATEAFF.

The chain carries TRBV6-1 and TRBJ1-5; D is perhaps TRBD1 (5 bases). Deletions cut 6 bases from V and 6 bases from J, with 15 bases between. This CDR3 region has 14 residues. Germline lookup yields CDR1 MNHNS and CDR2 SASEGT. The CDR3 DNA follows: TGTGCCAGCAGCGCCCGGGGGGTGGGTCAGCCCCAGCATTTT. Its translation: CASSARGVGQPQHF.

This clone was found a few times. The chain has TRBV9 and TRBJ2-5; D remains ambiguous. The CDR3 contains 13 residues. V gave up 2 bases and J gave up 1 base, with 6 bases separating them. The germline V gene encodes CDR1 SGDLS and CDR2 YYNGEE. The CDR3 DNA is TGTGCCAGCAGCGTGGCAGGCCAAGAGACCCAGTACTTC. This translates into CASSVAGQETQYF.